This is a list of T cell receptor beta chains from one sample in a study of CD8+ T cells in alopecia areata. Generated by immunoSEQ multiplex PCR, the TCRdb table keeps only in-frame clones and is missing some. The sample lists over 150,000 clones, 60% occurring once. The sample here was CD4+ T cells sorted from blood, taken at week 24, from a patient treated with tofacitinib. Source of these receptors: a human donor with alopecia areata. Both conserved end residues are part of each CDR3. Each record gives: D gene, clone size, J gene, V gene, CDR3 protein, CDR3 DNA. The D gene is left open where the match is weak. Not all rows give a size; the values are once, few, many and, for expanded clones, a class.

d_call: TRBD1
clone_size: once
j_call: TRBJ1-1
v_call: TRBV7-2
cdr3_aa: CASTMTGIRTEAFF
cdr3_nt: TGTGCCAGCACCATGACAGGGATTCGGACTGAAGCTTTCTTT

d_call: -
clone_size: -
j_call: TRBJ2-7
v_call: TRBV2
cdr3_aa: CASRRGSHEQYF
cdr3_nt: TGTGCCAGCAGACGGGGTTCTCACGAGCAGTACTTC

d_call: -
clone_size: -
j_call: TRBJ2-3
v_call: TRBV5-4
cdr3_aa: CASSRSPTGRDTQYF
cdr3_nt: TGTGCCAGCAGCAGGAGCCCGACTGGACGGGATACGCAGTATTTT

d_call: -
clone_size: once
j_call: TRBJ2-7
v_call: TRBV11-2
cdr3_aa: CASSLRVARSSYEQYF
cdr3_nt: TGTGCCAGCAGCTTAAGAGTGGCTAGAAGCTCCTACGAGCAGTACTTC

d_call: TRBD1
clone_size: few
j_call: TRBJ2-3
v_call: TRBV30
cdr3_aa: CACTSGTGVADTQYF
cdr3_nt: TGTGCCTGCACTTCCGGGACAGGGGTAGCGGATACGCAGTATTTT

d_call: TRBD2
clone_size: -
j_call: TRBJ2-3
v_call: TRBV4-2
cdr3_aa: CASSQVGRGGVDTQYF
cdr3_nt: TGTGCCAGCAGCCAAGTGGGCCGGGGGGGCGTAGATACGCAGTATTTT

d_call: -
clone_size: few
j_call: TRBJ2-7
v_call: TRBV29-1
cdr3_aa: CSVEVFDEQYF
cdr3_nt: TGCAGCGTTGAAGTGTTCGACGAGCAGTACTTC

d_call: TRBD2
clone_size: many
j_call: TRBJ2-5
v_call: TRBV19
cdr3_aa: CASSKRGLAETQYF
cdr3_nt: TGTGCCAGTAGTAAAAGAGGACTAGCGGAGACCCAGTACTTC

d_call: -
clone_size: -
j_call: TRBJ2-3
v_call: TRBV5-4
cdr3_aa: CASSLQGEDTQYF
cdr3_nt: TGTGCCAGCAGCTTACAAGGGGAAGATACGCAGTATTTT

d_call: -
clone_size: -
j_call: TRBJ2-7
v_call: TRBV7-9
cdr3_aa: CASSPTGIEQYF
cdr3_nt: TGTGCCAGCAGCCCAACAGGGATCGAGCAGTACTTC

d_call: -
clone_size: few
j_call: TRBJ2-1
v_call: TRBV5-1
cdr3_aa: CASSLAFSQDNEQFF
cdr3_nt: TGCGCCAGCAGCTTGGCCTTCTCCCAGGACAATGAGCAGTTCTTC

d_call: -
clone_size: few
j_call: TRBJ2-7
v_call: TRBV28
cdr3_aa: CASSLFGEQYF
cdr3_nt: TGTGCCAGCAGTTTATTCGGCGAGCAGTACTTC

d_call: TRBD1
clone_size: -
j_call: TRBJ1-5
v_call: TRBV30
cdr3_aa: CAWNRGQGQDQPQHF
cdr3_nt: TGTGCCTGGAACCGAGGACAGGGCCAAGATCAGCCCCAGCATTTT

d_call: TRBD1
clone_size: -
j_call: TRBJ1-5
v_call: TRBV23-1
cdr3_aa: CASSQSAAIRQGTEMNQPQHF
cdr3_nt: TGCGCCAGCAGTCAATCGGCCGCCATAAGACAGGGGACCGAAATGAATCAGCCCCAGCATTTT

d_call: -
clone_size: -
j_call: TRBJ1-5
v_call: TRBV30
cdr3_aa: CAWSVGSGNQPQHF
cdr3_nt: TGTGCCTGGAGTGTAGGGTCAGGAAATCAGCCCCAGCATTTT

d_call: TRBD1
clone_size: few
j_call: TRBJ2-7
v_call: TRBV6-5
cdr3_aa: CASNTGQGFYEQYF
cdr3_nt: TGTGCCAGCAACACGGGACAGGGATTCTACGAGCAGTACTTC

d_call: -
clone_size: few
j_call: TRBJ2-3
v_call: TRBV5-1
cdr3_aa: CASNLRDTQYF
cdr3_nt: TGCGCCAGCAATCTGAGGGATACGCAGTATTTT

d_call: -
clone_size: few
j_call: TRBJ2-5
v_call: TRBV29-1
cdr3_aa: CSVPRAETQYF
cdr3_nt: TGCAGCGTTCCCAGGGCTGAGACCCAGTACTTC

d_call: -
clone_size: -
j_call: TRBJ2-3
v_call: TRBV29-1
cdr3_aa: CSVEGTSRDSTDTQYF
cdr3_nt: TGCAGCGTTGAAGGAACTAGCAGAGATAGCACAGATACGCAGTATTTT

d_call: TRBD1
clone_size: few
j_call: TRBJ1-1
v_call: TRBV6-5
cdr3_aa: CASSYLQGKNTEAFF
cdr3_nt: TGTGCCAGCAGTTACTTACAGGGGAAGAACACTGAAGCTTTCTTT

d_call: -
clone_size: -
j_call: TRBJ2-7
v_call: TRBV4-1
cdr3_aa: CASSQDAHSYEQYF
cdr3_nt: TGCGCCAGCAGCCAAGACGCGCACTCCTACGAGCAGTACTTC

d_call: -
clone_size: -
j_call: TRBJ1-1
v_call: TRBV30
cdr3_aa: CAWRQVLTEAFF
cdr3_nt: TGTGCCTGGAGACAGGTCCTCACTGAAGCTTTCTTT

d_call: -
clone_size: once
j_call: TRBJ1-2
v_call: TRBV5-1
cdr3_aa: CASSLDLAGYTF
cdr3_nt: TGCGCCAGCAGCTTGGACCTGGCCGGCTACACCTTC

d_call: TRBD1
clone_size: -
j_call: TRBJ2-7
v_call: TRBV29-1
cdr3_aa: CSARQGTYEQYF
cdr3_nt: TGCAGCGCCCGACAGGGGACCTACGAGCAGTACTTC

d_call: -
clone_size: -
j_call: TRBJ1-2
v_call: TRBV27
cdr3_aa: CASSLSGLPNFGYTF
cdr3_nt: TGTGCCAGCAGTTTATCGGGGCTCCCGAACTTCGGCTACACCTTC

d_call: -
clone_size: -
j_call: TRBJ2-7
v_call: TRBV11-3
cdr3_aa: CASSFSRAPYEQYF
cdr3_nt: TGTGCCAGCAGCTTCAGCAGGGCACCCTACGAGCAGTACTTC

d_call: TRBD1
clone_size: -
j_call: TRBJ2-2
v_call: TRBV2
cdr3_aa: CASRGTGNTGELFF
cdr3_nt: TGTGCCAGCAGAGGGACAGGGAACACCGGGGAGCTGTTTTTT

d_call: -
clone_size: few
j_call: TRBJ2-7
v_call: TRBV25-1
cdr3_aa: CASSEGYEQYF
cdr3_nt: TGTGCCAGCAGTGAAGGGTACGAGCAGTACTTC

d_call: -
clone_size: few
j_call: TRBJ1-3
v_call: TRBV2
cdr3_aa: CASQREDSGNTIYF
cdr3_nt: TGTGCCAGCCAAAGGGAGGACTCTGGAAACACCATATATTTT

d_call: -
clone_size: -
j_call: TRBJ2-2
v_call: TRBV7-3
cdr3_aa: CASSQTGHPGTGELFF
cdr3_nt: TGTGCCAGCAGTCAGACGGGACATCCGGGCACCGGGGAGCTGTTTTTT

d_call: TRBD1
clone_size: -
j_call: TRBJ2-5
v_call: TRBV5-1
cdr3_aa: CASSRDRYF
cdr3_nt: TGCGCCAGCAGCAGGGACAGGTACTTC

d_call: -
clone_size: -
j_call: TRBJ2-3
v_call: TRBV2
cdr3_aa: CASNLGPDTQYF
cdr3_nt: TGTGCCAGCAATTTGGGACCAGATACGCAGTATTTT

d_call: -
clone_size: -
j_call: TRBJ2-3
v_call: TRBV29-1
cdr3_aa: CSVAFHTQYF
cdr3_nt: TGCAGCGTTGCTTTCCATACGCAGTATTTT

d_call: -
clone_size: few
j_call: TRBJ1-1
v_call: TRBV30
cdr3_aa: CAWSLKMNTEAFF
cdr3_nt: TGTGCCTGGAGTCTTAAGATGAACACTGAAGCTTTCTTT

d_call: -
clone_size: many
j_call: TRBJ1-1
v_call: TRBV15
cdr3_aa: CATSSDGRWNTEAFF
cdr3_nt: TGTGCCACCAGCTCAGACGGACGGTGGAACACTGAAGCTTTCTTT

d_call: TRBD1
clone_size: -
j_call: TRBJ1-2
v_call: TRBV6-5
cdr3_aa: CASSYSRQGGYGYTF
cdr3_nt: TGTGCCAGCAGTTACTCCCGACAGGGCGGCTATGGCTACACCTTC

d_call: TRBD1
clone_size: -
j_call: TRBJ1-2
v_call: TRBV10-3
cdr3_aa: CAISELGQNYGYTF
cdr3_nt: TGTGCCATCAGCGAGTTGGGACAGAACTATGGCTACACCTTC

d_call: -
clone_size: few
j_call: TRBJ2-3
v_call: TRBV29-1
cdr3_aa: CSVGVWSTDTQYF
cdr3_nt: TGCAGCGTTGGAGTCTGGAGCACAGATACGCAGTATTTT

d_call: TRBD2
clone_size: -
j_call: TRBJ2-3
v_call: TRBV5-1
cdr3_aa: CASGPAGADTQYF
cdr3_nt: TGCGCCAGCGGACCCGCGGGGGCAGATACGCAGTATTTT

d_call: -
clone_size: -
j_call: TRBJ1-2
v_call: TRBV30
cdr3_aa: CAWTRVGPYGYTF
cdr3_nt: TGTGCCTGGACCCGGGTGGGGCCCTATGGCTACACCTTC

d_call: -
clone_size: few
j_call: TRBJ1-6
v_call: TRBV2
cdr3_aa: CASSEGDSPLHF
cdr3_nt: TGTGCCAGCAGTGAAGGGGATTCACCCCTCCACTTT

d_call: TRBD1
clone_size: -
j_call: TRBJ1-2
v_call: TRBV5-6
cdr3_aa: CASSWGQHQSYGYTF
cdr3_nt: TGTGCCAGCAGCTGGGGACAGCACCAAAGCTATGGCTACACCTTC

d_call: TRBD1
clone_size: -
j_call: TRBJ2-5
v_call: TRBV18
cdr3_aa: CASSGTGKETQYF
cdr3_nt: TGTGCCAGCTCAGGGACAGGCAAAGAGACCCAGTACTTC

d_call: TRBD1
clone_size: -
j_call: TRBJ1-6
v_call: TRBV7-9
cdr3_aa: CASSLSGRGNSPLHF
cdr3_nt: TGTGCCAGCAGCTTATCAGGCAGGGGGAACTCACCCCTCCACTTT

d_call: -
clone_size: -
j_call: TRBJ2-5
v_call: TRBV2
cdr3_aa: CASSEGPKETQYF
cdr3_nt: TGTGCCAGCAGTGAAGGGCCCAAAGAGACCCAGTACTTC

d_call: -
clone_size: -
j_call: TRBJ1-4
v_call: TRBV11-2
cdr3_aa: CASQGNEKLFF
cdr3_nt: TGTGCCAGTCAGGGTAATGAAAAACTGTTTTTT

d_call: -
clone_size: few
j_call: TRBJ2-2
v_call: TRBV10-3
cdr3_aa: CAISGARDAGELFF
cdr3_nt: TGTGCCATCAGTGGGGCCCGGGACGCCGGGGAGCTGTTTTTT

d_call: -
clone_size: -
j_call: TRBJ1-6
v_call: TRBV7-2
cdr3_aa: CASSLDGGRSSPLHF
cdr3_nt: TGTGCCAGCAGCTTAGATGGAGGGAGGAGTTCACCCCTCCACTTT

d_call: TRBD2
clone_size: -
j_call: TRBJ2-1
v_call: TRBV10-3
cdr3_aa: CAISESQGLAGGRTYNEQFF
cdr3_nt: TGTGCCATCAGTGAGTCACAGGGACTAGCGGGGGGCCGAACCTACAATGAGCAGTTCTTC

d_call: -
clone_size: -
j_call: TRBJ1-2
v_call: TRBV25-1
cdr3_aa: CASSESGRGYTF
cdr3_nt: TGTGCCAGCAGTGAATCGGGGAGGGGCTACACCTTC

d_call: -
clone_size: -
j_call: TRBJ2-1
v_call: TRBV29-1
cdr3_aa: CSVGRRTLGNEQFF
cdr3_nt: TGCAGCGTAGGAAGACGGACACTGGGCAATGAGCAGTTCTTC

d_call: -
clone_size: -
j_call: TRBJ2-5
v_call: TRBV30
cdr3_aa: CAWSVGGGQETQYF
cdr3_nt: TGTGCCTGGAGTGTAGGAGGCGGCCAAGAGACCCAGTACTTC